This record looks at one TCR beta chain sequence and its context. Its antigen is as yet unknown. The CDR3 is 16 residues long. Germline V gene data show CDR1 as GTSNPN and CDR2 as SVGIG (reference sequence). After removal of 5 bases from V and 2 bases from J, the junction contained 11 bases not matched to a gene. TCRdb processed the reads anew with MiXCR; each CDR3 protein has one entry. The sample holds 350,000 to 450,000 distinct CDR3 sequences; 15% to 20% are singletons and the top ten take roughly 8.7%. These data come from a study of T cell repertoires in cytomegalovirus infection. Overall study: In public TCR beta signatures, there were indications of both CMV infection and matching HLA type. Whole-study findings and limits: Public TCR beta family frequency separated CMV-and-HLA carriers, including in an independent cohort. CMV-specific TCR beta clonotypes restricted by HLA-C were the ones dominating the ex vivo response.

The rearrangement uses TRBV30 and TRBJ1-4, with 7 positions matching TRBD1. This receptor was obtained from a human donor in good health (CMV status not recorded). Some clones in this sample may be carry-over from other donors' samples. Sequencing was done on a sample of PBMCs. CDR3 DNA: TGTGCCTGGGGGCTAAGATGGACAGGCACTAATGAAAAACTGTTTTTT. Residues: CAWGLRWTGTNEKLFF.